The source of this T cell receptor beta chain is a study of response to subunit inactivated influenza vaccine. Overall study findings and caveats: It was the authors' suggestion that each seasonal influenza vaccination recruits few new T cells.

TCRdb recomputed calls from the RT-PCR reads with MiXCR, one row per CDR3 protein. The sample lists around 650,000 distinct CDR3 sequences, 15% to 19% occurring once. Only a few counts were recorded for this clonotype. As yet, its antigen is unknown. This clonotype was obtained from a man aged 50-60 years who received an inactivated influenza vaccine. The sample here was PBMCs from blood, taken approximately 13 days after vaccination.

CDR3 residues: CASSWGRANTGELFF. DNA for the CDR3: TGTGCCAGCAGTTGGGGACGCGCGAACACCGGGGAGCTGTTTTTT. This chain links TRBV6-5 with TRBJ2-2; perhaps D is TRBD1 or TRBD2 (5 bases each). The length of the CDR3 is 15 residues. Trimming removed 4 bases from V and 0 bases from J, with 9 bases in between. Germline V lookup: CDR1 MNHEY, CDR2 SVGAGI.